The 8 T cell receptor beta chains listed next were all sequenced from one sample in a study of blood T cells in healthy people across ages. A J-beta primer mix and a sample-barcoded 5' primer were used in a second PCR of roughly 6 to 11 cycles. TCRdb re-analysed the 5' RACE reads in MiXCR, keeping a single row per CDR3 protein. The table lists some 750,000 distinct CDR3 sequences, 20% to 25% of them singletons. The sequenced material came from blood. These receptors all stem from a man between 65 and 85 years old in good health.

This clonotype came up many times. DNA of the CDR3: TGCAGCGTTGTAGGGGTGACGGGTACTAGCACAGATACGCAGTATTTT. It specifies CSVVGVTGTSTDTQYF. The V gene is TRBV29-1, the J gene TRBJ2-3; TRBD1 might be the D (5 bases). V was trimmed by 4 bases and J by 0 bases, leaving 17 bases between them. The CDR3 is made up of 16 amino acids. CDR1 and CDR2 from the germline V gene are SQVTM and ANQGSEA.

The chain employs TRBV12-3 or TRBV12-4 and TRBJ2-7, with D possibly being TRBD1 (6 bases). The CDR3 is 14 amino acids. The ends were cut back, 3 bases at V and 8 bases at J, with 17 bases in the middle. CDR3 amino acids: CASSFPRGRDKQYF. The CDR3 bases are TGTGCCAGCAGTTTTCCCAGGGGCAGGGACAAGCAGTACTTC.

This clonotype was counted a few times. The chain links TRBV5-1 to TRBJ2-7; 9 nucleotides align to TRBD1. The CDR3 totals 14 residues. J gave up 4 bases and V 4 bases, and 6 bases lay outside the gene matches. Germline assignment: CDR1 SGHRS and CDR2 YFSETQ. CDR3 DNA sequence: TGCGCCAGCAGCGATCCGGGACAGGGTTACGAGCAGTACTTC. This codes for CASSDPGQGYEQYF.

About this clonotype: At one end the junction does not follow the germline gene, possibly because of a read error. CDR3 sequence reads: CASSRGFGNEKLIF. CDR3 nucleotide sequence: TGTGCCAGCAGCAGAGGTTTTGGGAATGAAAAACTGATTTTT. J is TRBJ1-4 and V is TRBV3-1; D gene unclear. Germline loops: CDR1 LGHDT, CDR2 YNNKEL (reference sequence). This CDR3 contains 14 residues.

The rearrangement links TRBV29-1 to TRBJ2-5; D unclear. TRBJ2-7 explains the end of the DNA better; the J call may be wrong. The CDR3 is made up of 14 amino acids. Germline assignment: CDR1 SQVTM and CDR2 ANQGSEA. The chain's CDR3 is CSVKQAVSPNEQYF. The CDR3 DNA reads as TGCAGCGTGAAGCAAGCCGTGTCGCCAAACGAGCAGTACTTC.

The chain is built from TRBV6-5 and TRBJ1-6, with D tentatively TRBD1 (5 bases). The CDR3 runs to 15 residues. V lost 5 bases, J lost 6 bases, and 14 bases lay in between. Per the germline V gene, CDR1 is MNHEY and CDR2 is SVGAGI. The CDR3 reads CASSTFVGTNSPLHF. The CDR3 region has the DNA TGTGCCAGCAGTACGTTCGTGGGGACTAATTCACCCCTCCACTTT.

The rearrangement uses TRBV6-6 and TRBJ1-1, with D perhaps matching TRBD1 (5 bases). Trimming took off 4 bases at V and 2 bases at J, with 11 bases between the two ends. The CDR3 is 14 amino acids. Per the germline V gene, CDR1 is MNHNY and CDR2 is SVGAGI (reference sequence). The CDR3 is CASSWGSPNTEAFF. As DNA, the CDR3 is TGTGCCAGCAGTTGGGGGAGTCCTAACACTGAAGCTTTCTTT.

J is TRBJ2-1 and V is TRBV5-1; D uncertain. The V end was cut by 0 bases, the J end by 10 bases, with 17 bases between. CDR1 and CDR2 (germline): SGHRS, YFSETQ. The CDR3 length is 15 residues. CDR3 DNA: TGCGCCAGCAGCTTGGTCCTAGAGCCCGATGGCGAGCAGTTCTTC. Translating gives CASSLVLEPDGEQFF.